This passage covers 24 T cell receptor beta chains from one sample sequenced in a study of OX40 agonist ivuxolimab in advanced cancers. Generated by immunoSEQ multiplex PCR, the TCRdb table keeps only in-frame clones and is missing some. This table has 34,000 or so clones, 81% appearing once. The sequenced sample was CD4+ or CD8+ T cells sorted from blood, obtained in a trial of the OX40 agonist ivuxolimab. These receptors were collected from an adult with an advanced solid tumor such as melanoma, head and neck, liver or kidney cancer.

V gene TRBV5-1 combines with J gene TRBJ2-7; possibly TRBD1 for D (6 bases). Trimming removed 0 bases at V and 5 bases at J, with 9 bases between. The CDR3 covers 13 residues. The germline V gene has CDR1 SGHRS and CDR2 YFSETQ. The CDR3 nucleotides are TGCGCCAGCAGCTTGGGGGGGCGGAACGAGCAGTACTTC. This encodes CASSLGGRNEQYF.

The chain couples TRBV27 to TRBJ1-5; 10 bases are a match to TRBD1. Trimming took 3 bases from V and 0 from J; bases not matched to a gene: 5. This CDR3 contains 17 residues. CDR1 is MNHEY, CDR2 SMNVEV, per germline (reference sequence). The CDR3: CASSLTGGPYSNQPQHF. The CDR3 nucleotides are TGTGCCAGCAGTTTGACAGGGGGCCCATATAGCAATCAGCCCCAGCATTTT.

In this sample, this clone turned up a few times. The chain carries TRBV6-5 and TRBJ1-5; D might be TRBD1 (5 bases). The CDR3 covers 13 residues. The V end was cut by 4 bases, the J end by 7 bases, with 11 bases between. Germline CDR1 is MNHEY and CDR2 is SVGAGI. CDR3 nucleotides: TGTGCCAGCAGTTGGCGGGGGAGCCAGCCCCAGCATTTT. As protein: CASSWRGSQPQHF.

The CDR3 here is CASRSGGVNYGYTF. The CDR3 DNA reads TGTGCCAGCAGGTCCGGCGGGGTTAACTATGGCTACACCTTC. The chain has TRBV28 and TRBJ1-2; D not resolved. Trimming removed 6 bases at V and 1 base at J, with 12 bases between. The CDR3 loop spans 14 amino acids. Germline assignment: CDR1 MDHEN and CDR2 SYDVKM.

The chain recombines TRBV6-1 with TRBJ2-1; 9 bases align to TRBD1. Per germline, CDR1 MNHNS and CDR2 SASEGT. V was clipped by 4 bases and J by 0 bases; unmatched bases: 4. This CDR3 has 16 residues. The CDR3 DNA reads TGTGCCAGCAGTGCCTTGACAGGGGGCTCCTACAATGAGCAGTTCTTC. It is translated as CASSALTGGSYNEQFF.

This clone was observed a few times. The chain employs TRBV7-2 and TRBJ2-5, with D tentatively TRBD1 or TRBD2 (5 bases each). Deletions cut 5 bases from V and 5 bases from J, with 15 bases between. The length of the CDR3 is 14 residues. In germline, CDR1 is SGHTA, CDR2 FQGNSA. CDR3 amino acids: CASSDPGAWETQYF. CDR3 bases: TGTGCCAGCAGCGACCCCGGGGCGTGGGAGACCCAGTACTTC.

The CDR3 protein is CASSIDLTAEAFF. CDR3 bases: TGTGCCAGTAGTATAGATCTAACAGCTGAAGCTTTCTTT. This chain connects TRBV19 to TRBJ1-1; no clear D. The CDR3 runs 13 residues. The V gene's germline CDR1 is LNHDA and CDR2 SQIVND (reference sequence). V gave up 0 bases and J gave up 6 bases, with 8 bases separating them.

V is TRBV7-9 and J is TRBJ1-3, with D possibly being TRBD1 (5 bases). The CDR3 extends over 13 amino acids. Germline V gene data show CDR1 as SEHNR and CDR2 as FQNEAQ (reference sequence). With 0 bases removed from V and 12 bases from J, the gap between germline ends came to 12 bases. The CDR3: CASSLAQGTHIYF. CDR3 nucleotide sequence: TGTGCCAGCAGCTTAGCCCAGGGTACCCACATATATTTT.

The chain combines TRBV7-2 with TRBJ1-1; 7 nucleotides match TRBD1. Per the germline V gene, CDR1 is SGHTA and CDR2 is FQGNSA. This CDR3 region has 14 residues. The ends lost 8 bases at V and 5 bases at J; junction bases unmatched: 11. CDR3 residues: CASARRQGKTEAFF. The CDR3 nucleotides read TGTGCCAGCGCCCGGAGACAGGGTAAGACTGAAGCTTTCTTT.

This chain connects TRBV7-3 to TRBJ1-1; the D gene is possibly TRBD1 (5 bases). The CDR3 totals 13 residues. In germline, CDR1 is SGHTA, CDR2 FQGTGA. The V and J ends lost 6 bases and 8 bases respectively, with 16 bases between them. CDR3 nucleotide sequence: TGTGCCAGCAGTCCGTCCAGGGTTGGGGAAGCTTTCTTT. This translates into CASSPSRVGEAFF.

The chain combines TRBV5-6 with TRBJ1-2; D call uncertain. V lost 0 bases and J 2 bases, leaving 11 bases between the germline ends. CDR1 SGHDT and CDR2 YYEEEE come from the germline V gene. The CDR3 runs 15 residues. The CDR3 DNA sequence: TGTGCCAGCAGCTTGGCCATGTATGGAAACTATGGCTACACCTTC. This translates into CASSLAMYGNYGYTF.

J is TRBJ1-2 and V is TRBV18; a weak D match, TRBD1 (5 bases). The CDR3 runs to 16 residues. Trimming removed 2 bases at V and 2 bases at J, with 15 bases between. CDR1 and CDR2 (germline): KGHSH, LQKENI. The CDR3 DNA follows: TGTGCCAGCTCACCAGGAGGAGAGGGGCACAACTATGGCTACACCTTC. This codes for CASSPGGEGHNYGYTF.

CDR3 loop: CASKGLRTDTQYF. The CDR3 DNA sequence: TGTGCCAGTAAAGGGCTACGCACAGATACGCAGTATTTT. The V gene is TRBV19, the J gene TRBJ2-3; no reliable D call. The CDR3 length is 13 residues. The V end was cut by 7 bases, the J end by 1 base, with 9 bases between. The germline V gene encodes CDR1 LNHDA and CDR2 SQIVND (reference sequence).

The V and J genes are TRBV9 and TRBJ2-3; D is perhaps TRBD2 (5 bases). CDR1 and CDR2 from the germline V gene are SGDLS and YYNGEE. There are 15 residues in the CDR3. The germline V and J ends were trimmed by 4 bases and 4 bases, with 16 bases remaining between them. CDR3 loop: CASSPFYGGADTQYF. The CDR3 DNA reads TGTGCCAGCAGCCCCTTCTATGGAGGCGCAGATACGCAGTATTTT.

The V gene is TRBV7-9, the J gene TRBJ2-7; 9 nucleotides line up with TRBD1. This CDR3 contains 17 residues. The J segment lost 1 base and the V segment lost 4 bases, leaving 11 bases of the junction unmatched. Germline V CDR1 and CDR2: SEHNR, FQNEAQ (reference sequence). This CDR3 is CASSSPLRTGASYEQYF. The DNA of the CDR3 is TGTGCCAGCAGCTCCCCCCTAAGGACAGGGGCGTCCTACGAGCAGTACTTC.

The rearrangement links TRBV9 to TRBJ2-7; 7 bases align to TRBD2. Germline V gene sequence: CDR1 SGDLS, CDR2 YYNGEE. The CDR3 is made up of 14 amino acids. V was pared by 3 bases and J by 6 bases, with 9 bases of the junction left unmatched. The DNA for the CDR3 is TGTGCCAGCAGCGCTATCTCGACTAGCCCCGAGCAGTACTTC. Encoded protein: CASSAISTSPEQYF.

The rearrangement joins TRBV6-5 to TRBJ1-1; D is undetermined. Trimming left V 8 bases short and J 11 bases short, with 21 bases between. CDR3 length equals 13 residues. Germline CDR1 MNHEY, CDR2 SVGAGI. The CDR3 loop reads CASRMVNTGMAFF. The DNA for the CDR3 is TGTGCCAGCCGGATGGTGAATACTGGTATGGCTTTCTTT.

The chain combines TRBV6-5 with TRBJ1-4; D is possibly TRBD1 (6 bases). CDR1 is MNHEY and CDR2 is SVGAGI in the germline V gene. The CDR3 contains 14 residues. Trimming removed 6 bases from V and 11 bases from J, with 19 bases in between. The CDR3 DNA reads as TGTGCCAGCAGCAATGTGGGGACATCGTCGAAACTGTTTTTT. Residues: CASSNVGTSSKLFF.

V usage is TRBV6-1 and J usage is TRBJ2-7, with TRBD1 matching over 10 bases. The J segment lost 4 bases and the V segment lost 1 base, leaving 1 base of the junction unmatched. Looked up from germline, CDR1 is MNHNS and CDR2 is SASEGT. The CDR3 loop spans 14 amino acids. DNA for the CDR3: TGTGCCAGCAGTGAAGGGACAGGGGGTTACGAGCAGTACTTC. As protein: CASSEGTGGYEQYF.

The chain has TRBV30 and TRBJ2-7; perhaps TRBD1 as D (5 bases). The CDR3 is made up of 14 amino acids. Looked up from germline, CDR1 is GTSNPN and CDR2 is SVGIG (reference sequence). The V and J ends lost 2 bases and 5 bases respectively, with 16 bases between them. CDR3 bases: TGTGCCTGGAGTCCAGGACAAGAGTTTAACGAGCAGTACTTC. Protein product: CAWSPGQEFNEQYF.

This chain links TRBV10-2 with TRBJ2-5, with 14 bases aligning to TRBD2. In germline, CDR1 is WSHSY, CDR2 SAAADI. The CDR3 covers 16 residues. The J segment lost 4 bases and the V segment lost 2 bases, leaving 3 bases of the junction unmatched. CDR3 DNA sequence: TGCGCCAGCAGTGAGGAGGGACTAGCGGGGGTAGAGACCCAGTACTTC. It yields the protein CASSEEGLAGVETQYF.

With respect to this clone: A junction boundary mismatches the germline segment, possibly from a read error. The V gene is TRBV6-5, the J gene TRBJ1-2; possible D gene TRBD1, 5 bases. The CDR3 totals 13 residues. Germline V gene data show CDR1 as MNHEY and CDR2 as SVGAGI. This CDR3 is CACSQTANYGYTF. The CDR3 region has the DNA TGTGCCTGCAGCCAGACAGCTAACTATGGCTACACCTTC.

This clone was counted between two and nine times. V is TRBV5-1 and J is TRBJ1-1; a weak D match, TRBD1 (5 bases). Germline CDR1 SGHRS, CDR2 YFSETQ. The germline V and J ends were trimmed by 6 bases and 6 bases, with 15 bases remaining between them. The CDR3 consists of 13 residues. The CDR3 sequence: CASMLEGIAEAFF. CDR3 bases: TGCGCCAGCATGTTAGAGGGGATCGCTGAAGCTTTCTTT.

This rearrangement joins TRBV5-5 to TRBJ2-5; no clear D gene. The CDR3 is made up of 11 amino acids. V was trimmed by 4 bases and J by 7 bases, leaving 8 bases between them. CDR1 and CDR2 from the germline V gene are SGHKS and YYEKEE (reference sequence). CDR3 coding DNA: TGTGCCAGCAGCGCCACGGGGACCCAGTACTTC. It codes for CASSATGTQYF. The variable domain in full, with the rest retrieved from reference TRBV5-5 and TRBJ2-5, is DAGVTQSPTHLIKTRGQQVTLRCSPISGHKSVSWYQQVLGQGPQFIFQYYEKEERGRGNFPDRFSARQFPNYSSELNVNALLLGDSALYLCASSATGTQYFGPGTRLLVL.